The 29 T cell receptor beta chains in this list originate from one sample, sequenced in a study of T cell changes during pregnancy in multiple sclerosis. Sequencing used immunoSEQ multiplex PCR; TCRdb keeps in-frame clones, though not all of them. There are fewer than 140,000 clones in the sample; about 90% occur only once, and around 1.6% lies in the top ten. The source material was peripheral blood, sampled before pregnancy. All receptors come from a female donor with multiple sclerosis, enrolled in a pregnancy study.

This rearrangement joins TRBV5-6 to TRBJ2-7; 9 bases are a match to TRBD2. The V segment lost 2 bases and the J segment 6 bases; nucleotides outside the gene matches: 9. The CDR3 contains 15 residues. Germline CDR1 is SGHDT and CDR2 is YYEEEE. The CDR3 region is CASSLTGTSKAEQYF. The CDR3 DNA is TGTGCCAGCAGCTTAACCGGGACTAGCAAGGCCGAGCAGTACTTC.

This chain uses TRBV11-1 with TRBJ2-3, with D tentatively TRBD2 (5 bases). CDR3 size: 15 residues. Between the trimmed V and J ends, which lost 4 bases and 1 base, there was a span of 12 bases. The V gene's germline CDR1 is SGHAT and CDR2 FQDESV (reference sequence). CDR3 coding DNA: TGTGCCAGCAGCTCACTAGAACTTGGCACAGATACGCAGTATTTT. It encodes CASSSLELGTDTQYF.

The chain carries TRBV4-2 and TRBJ2-7; TRBD2 is a possible D gene (5 bases). CDR1 is LGHNA and CDR2 is YNFKEQ in the germline V gene. The CDR3 sequence is 15 residues long. Trimming pared 1 base from V and 2 bases from J, leaving 12 bases between. CDR3 region: CASSQVSGETYEQYF. The CDR3 DNA is TGTGCCAGCAGCCAAGTCTCCGGGGAAACCTACGAGCAGTACTTC.

The chain employs TRBV2 and TRBJ1-2, with 8 bases lining up with TRBD1. This CDR3 spans 16 amino acids. The ends lost 6 bases at V and 0 bases at J; junction bases unmatched: 9. Germline CDR1 reads SNHLY; CDR2 reads FYNNEI. CDR3 sequence: CASSALLGQANYGYTF. In nucleotides, the CDR3 is TGTGCCAGCAGCGCCCTGCTGGGACAGGCTAACTATGGCTACACCTTC.

This clone was counted once. This sequence joins TRBV28 and TRBJ2-7, with 7 bases identical to TRBD2. The CDR3 is 17 residues long. The V and J ends lost 3 bases and 0 bases, in that order; junction bases with no gene match: 11. Per germline, CDR1 MDHEN and CDR2 SYDVKM. The CDR3 bases are TGTGCCAGCAGTTTGGACCCCCTCGGCGGGAGCTCCTACGAGCAGTACTTC. This gives the protein CASSLDPLGGSSYEQYF.

The chain joins TRBV6-1 to TRBJ2-3; 9 nucleotides line up with TRBD2. The CDR3 sequence is 16 residues long. Germline-derived CDR1 and CDR2 are MNHNS and SASEGT. J lost 2 bases, V lost 0 bases, and 3 bases had no gene match. CDR3 protein: CASSEARGGATDTQYF. The DNA for the CDR3 is TGTGCCAGCAGTGAAGCGCGGGGGGGGGCCACAGATACGCAGTATTTT.

The V call is TRBV4-1, the J call TRBJ2-7; the D gene is possibly TRBD1 (6 bases). Per germline, CDR1 MGHRA and CDR2 YSYEKL. This CDR3 spans 15 amino acids. The germline V and J ends were trimmed by 1 base and 2 bases, with 12 bases remaining between them. CDR3 DNA sequence: TGCGCCAGCAGCCAAGTTTCACAGGGCACCTACGAGCAGTACTTC. Its translation is CASSQVSQGTYEQYF.

This clone has just one count. The genes are TRBV2 and TRBJ2-3; 8 bases are a match to TRBD1. The junction had 11 bases not matched to a gene; V was cut back by 7 bases and J by 5 bases. The germline V gene has CDR1 SNHLY and CDR2 FYNNEI. The CDR3 length is 15 residues. The CDR3 region has the DNA TGTGCCAGCACCTTGCCCAGGGGGCGGAGAGATACGCAGTATTTT. It specifies CASTLPRGRRDTQYF.

The chain employs TRBV6-5 and TRBJ2-7; D is ambiguous. The CDR3 covers 13 residues. Per germline, CDR1 MNHEY and CDR2 SVGAGI. Trimming removed 3 bases from V and 0 bases from J, with 6 bases in between. The chain's CDR3 is CASSYMSSYEQYF. CDR3 in DNA: TGTGCCAGCAGTTATATGAGCTCCTACGAGCAGTACTTC.

The gene calls are TRBV5-1 and TRBJ2-3; 8 nucleotides line up with TRBD2. V lost 7 bases to trimming and J lost 6 bases; unmatched junction nucleotides: 7. Germline V lookup: CDR1 SGHRS, CDR2 YFSETQ. The CDR3 runs 13 residues. The CDR3 sequence: CASRGLGEDTQYF. CDR3 DNA sequence: TGCGCCAGCCGGGGACTAGGGGAGGATACGCAGTATTTT.

This clone was seen only once. The chain is built from TRBV2 and TRBJ1-2, with 7 bases aligning to TRBD1. Trimming took 11 bases from V and 0 from J; bases not matched to a gene: 6. CDR1 is SNHLY, CDR2 FYNNEI, per germline. The CDR3 consists of 13 residues. CDR3 DNA: TGTGCCTGCTCGGGGACAGCTAACTATGGCTACACCTTC. Its translation: CACSGTANYGYTF. The full variable domain, rest sourced from reference TRBV2 and TRBJ1-2, is EPEVTQTPSHQVTQMGQEVILRCVPISNHLYFYWYRQILGQKVEFLVSFYNNEISEKSEIFDDQFSVERPDGSNFTLKIRSTKLEDSAMYFCACSGTANYGYTFGSGTRLTVV.

V usage is TRBV7-2 and J usage is TRBJ2-7, with TRBD1 matching 7 bases. Unmatched junction bases numbered 20, after V lost 6 bases and J lost 9 bases. This CDR3 has 16 residues. Germline values: CDR1 SGHTA, CDR2 FQGNSA. CDR3 nucleotides: TGTGCCAGCAGGCACACACAGGGGAAACCATCTACGGGGCAGTACTTC. This gives the protein CASRHTQGKPSTGQYF.

The V and J genes are TRBV7-9 and TRBJ1-2, with TRBD1 matching 7 bases. This CDR3 region has 15 residues. With 1 base clipped from V and 1 base from J, the junction kept 3 bases outside the gene matches. CDR1 SEHNR and CDR2 FQNEAQ come from the germline V gene (reference sequence). The DNA for the CDR3 is TGTGCCAGCAGCTTAGGGACAGGAAATAACTATGGCTACACCTTC. This codes for CASSLGTGNNYGYTF.

The gene calls are TRBV19 and TRBJ1-1; maybe TRBD1 (5 bases). V was shortened by 5 bases and J by 5 bases, with 15 bases between the two germline ends. This CDR3 region has 14 residues. Germline values: CDR1 LNHDA, CDR2 SQIVND (reference sequence). This CDR3 reads CASSLTGGGTEAFF. CDR3 nucleotides: TGTGCCAGTAGTCTAACCGGGGGGGGGACTGAAGCTTTCTTT.

The gene calls are TRBV19 and TRBJ2-7, with D unclear. The germline V and J ends were trimmed by 3 bases and 2 bases, with 14 bases remaining between them. The germline V gene encodes CDR1 LNHDA and CDR2 SQIVND (reference sequence). The CDR3 runs 15 residues. CDR3 bases: TGTGCCAGTAGTATTGAACCAGGTAAAGCCTACGAGCAGTACTTC. It translates to CASSIEPGKAYEQYF. Complete variable domain (other parts from reference TRBV19 and TRBJ2-7): DGGITQSPKYLFRKEGQNVTLSCEQNLNHDAMYWYRQDPGQGLRLIYYSQIVNDFQKGDIAEGYSVSREKKESFPLTVTSAQKNPTAFYLCASSIEPGKAYEQYFGPGTRLTVT.

The chain couples TRBV6-5 to TRBJ2-5; perhaps TRBD2 as D (6 bases). Germline CDR1 and CDR2: MNHEY and SVGAGI. The CDR3 spans 11 residues. Trimming removed 7 bases from V and 11 bases from J, with 14 bases in between. CDR3 bases: TGTGCCAGCATAGCGGACCGCGTTCAGTACTTC. It codes for CASIADRVQYF.

In DNA form, the CDR3 reads TGTGCCAGCAGCACTCAGGGGGCGGTCTCCACCGGGGAGCTGTTTTTT. Its protein product is CASSTQGAVSTGELFF. The rearrangement joins TRBV7-9 to TRBJ2-2, with TRBD1 identical over 8 bases. The ends lost 5 bases at V and 4 bases at J; junction bases unmatched: 9. CDR1 and CDR2 from the germline V gene are SEHNR and FQNEAQ (reference sequence). The CDR3 consists of 16 residues. Full variable domain (missing parts from reference TRBV7-9 and TRBJ2-2): DTGVSQNPRHKITKRGQNVTFRCDPISEHNRLYWYRQTLGQGPEFLTYFQNEAQLEKSRLLSDRFSAERPKGSFSTLEIQRTEQGDSAMYLCASSTQGAVSTGELFFGEGSRLTVL.

The rearrangement uses TRBV2 and TRBJ2-1, with 9 bases lining up with TRBD1. This CDR3 has 15 residues. J gave up 4 bases and V 6 bases, and 7 bases lay outside the gene matches. The V gene's germline CDR1 is SNHLY and CDR2 FYNNEI. CDR3 residues: CASRETGGGYNEQFF. CDR3 nucleotides: TGTGCCAGCAGAGAGACAGGGGGAGGATACAATGAGCAGTTCTTC.

CDR3 DNA: TGTGCCAGCAGCCCAACAGGGTCCAATTCACCCCTCCACTTT. Amino acids: CASSPTGSNSPLHF. The V and J genes are TRBV7-2 and TRBJ1-6; a possible D gene is TRBD1 (6 bases). The CDR3 spans 14 residues. CDR1 and CDR2 (germline): SGHTA, FQGNSA. V was trimmed by 5 bases and J by 7 bases, leaving 12 bases between them.

The chain has TRBV19 and TRBJ2-6; D is perhaps TRBD2 (6 bases). Germline V gene lookup returns CDR1 LNHDA and CDR2 SQIVND (reference sequence). The CDR3 spans 19 residues. The germline V and J ends were trimmed by 0 bases and 0 bases, with 15 bases remaining between them. This CDR3 reads CASSIDRRAKSSGANVLTF. CDR3 in DNA: TGTGCCAGTAGTATAGATCGGAGGGCCAAGAGCTCTGGGGCCAACGTCCTGACTTTC.

The count of this clone is one. V and J are TRBV7-9 and TRBJ1-5; no firm D call. CDR1 is SEHNR, CDR2 FQNEAQ, per germline (reference sequence). Between the trimmed V and J ends, which lost 3 bases and 6 bases, there was a span of 9 bases. The CDR3 sequence is 13 residues long. The CDR3 sequence: CASSLLSGQPQHF. The CDR3 DNA sequence: TGTGCCAGCAGCTTGCTGTCGGGTCAGCCCCAGCATTTT. Full variable domain (remainder filled in from reference TRBV7-9 and TRBJ1-5): DTGVSQNPRHKITKRGQNVTFRCDPISEHNRLYWYRQTLGQGPEFLTYFQNEAQLEKSRLLSDRFSAERPKGSFSTLEIQRTEQGDSAMYLCASSLLSGQPQHFGDGTRLSIL.

The DNA for the CDR3 is TGTGCCAGCAGCTATCCGACAGGGGGGAGTGAAAAACTGTTTTTT. Translated, it gives CASSYPTGGSEKLFF. The genes are TRBV7-9 and TRBJ1-4, with TRBD1 matching over 9 bases. With V trimmed by 4 bases and J by 7 bases, 7 bases remained unmatched. CDR1 is SEHNR and CDR2 is FQNEAQ in the germline V gene (reference sequence). This CDR3 spans 15 amino acids.

The rearrangement joins TRBV4-2 to TRBJ2-3; 7 bases are a match to TRBD2. Germline loops: CDR1 LGHNA, CDR2 YNFKEQ. The CDR3 is 15 residues long. After removal of 2 bases from V and 3 bases from J, the junction contained 5 bases not matched to a gene. CDR3 DNA sequence: TGTGCCAGCAGCCAAAGTTTCGGGAGGACAGATACGCAGTATTTT. Its protein product is CASSQSFGRTDTQYF.

The rearrangement links TRBV9 to TRBJ2-3, with a possible D match to TRBD2 (6 bases). The CDR3 is 15 amino acids. From germline, CDR1 is SGDLS and CDR2 YYNGEE. V was pared by 6 bases and J by 0 bases, with 14 bases between. The CDR3 loop is CASTHSGYSTDTQYF. In nucleotides, the CDR3 is TGTGCCAGCACCCATAGCGGATACAGCACAGATACGCAGTATTTT.

This chain connects TRBV5-4 to TRBJ1-1; D remains unclear. The V end lost 0 bases, the J end lost 3 bases, and 9 bases lay between the germline ends. Looked up from germline, CDR1 is SGHNT and CDR2 is YYREEE (reference sequence). The CDR3 contains 14 residues. The CDR3 nucleotides read TGTGCCAGCAGCTTGGGTCAGCAGGACACTGAAGCTTTCTTT. It specifies CASSLGQQDTEAFF.

The rearrangement links TRBV6-6 to TRBJ1-4; D unresolved. Between the trimmed V and J ends, which lost 2 bases and 5 bases, there was a span of 12 bases. CDR3 size: 15 residues. Germline CDR1 reads MNHNY; CDR2 reads SVGAGI (reference sequence). The CDR3 sequence is CASSYTRGANEKLFF. The CDR3 nucleotides are TGTGCCAGCAGTTACACCCGGGGAGCGAATGAAAAACTGTTTTTT.

The chain couples TRBV5-1 to TRBJ2-7; 7 bases are a match to TRBD2. V dropped 2 bases and J dropped 7; count of bases not matched to a gene: 6. Germline CDR1 reads SGHRS; CDR2 reads YFSETQ. CDR3 size: 13 residues. The CDR3: CASSFREGGEQYF. The CDR3 bases are TGCGCCAGCAGCTTCAGGGAGGGAGGGGAGCAGTACTTC.

This chain connects TRBV7-2 to TRBJ2-7; TRBD2 matches 10 bases. Germline assignment: CDR1 SGHTA and CDR2 FQGNSA. V trimming: 1 base; J trimming: 3 bases; junction bases outside the gene matches: 3. The CDR3 is made up of 15 amino acids. CDR3 loop: CASSLGLAGGYEQYF. The CDR3 region has the DNA TGTGCCAGCAGCTTAGGGTTAGCGGGGGGCTACGAGCAGTACTTC. The complete variable domain, with remaining parts taken from reference TRBV7-2 and TRBJ2-7, reads GAGVSQSPSNKVTEKGKDVELRCDPISGHTALYWYRQSLGQGLEFLIYFQGNSAPDKSGLPSDRFSAERTGGSVSTLTIQRTQQEDSAVYLCASSLGLAGGYEQYFGPGTRLTVT.

The V call is TRBV7-8, the J call TRBJ2-5; unclear D gene. The CDR3 totals 15 residues. Per the germline V gene, CDR1 is SGHVS and CDR2 is FQNEAQ. Trimming removed 1 base at V and 2 bases at J, with 11 bases between. The CDR3 reads CASSLGWRRQETQYF. DNA for the CDR3: TGTGCCAGCAGCTTAGGGTGGCGGCGGCAAGAGACCCAGTACTTC.